The sequence of this T cell receptor (beta chain) was determined in a study of blood T cell repertoires in COVID-19. Germline CDR1 and CDR2: GTSNPN and SVGIG (reference sequence). This CDR3 spans 14 amino acids. V was clipped by 1 base and J by 8 bases, with 12 bases between them. Per the authors' pipeline: For nucleated cells, counts were estimated from reference gene primer amplification. TCRdb's copy holds only in-frame clones and misses some; the assay was immunoSEQ multiplex PCR. The V and J calls and clone size were taken over from that table, and D and trimming were inferred from the DNA. The table has around 35,000 clones, more than 80% seen once; the top ten hold roughly 7%.

Sequenced material: peripheral blood. The chain employs TRBV30 and TRBJ1-6; D ambiguous. The TCR comes from a human donor in a cohort sampled during active COVID-19. The CDR3 nucleotides are TGTGCCTGGAGTGAGCGGGGATCGGATTCACCCCTCCACTTT. Translating gives CAWSERGSDSPLHF.